Shown below are 14 T cell receptor beta chains from a single sample sequenced in a study of PD-1 blockade in mismatch repair-deficient tumors. Repertoires were generated with immunoSEQ multiplex PCR, while TCRdb's copy carries only in-frame clones and drops some. Of 75,000 to 80,000 clones in the sample, roughly 80% were seen once. The sample here was peripheral blood, taken 44 weeks after starting pembrolizumab. The receptors shown here come from an adult with mismatch repair-deficient cancer.

The chain recombines TRBV5-6 with TRBJ2-5; D is perhaps TRBD1 (6 bases). The CDR3 extends over 13 amino acids. Trimming left V 5 bases short and J 5 bases short, with 13 bases between. CDR1 is SGHDT, CDR2 YYEEEE, per germline. The CDR3 reads CASRGAGDETQYF. CDR3 in DNA: TGTGCCAGCAGAGGGGCAGGGGATGAGACCCAGTACTTC. Full variable domain (rest looked up from reference TRBV5-6 and TRBJ2-5): DAGVTQSPTHLIKTRGQQVTLRCSPKSGHDTVSWYQQALGQGPQFIFQYYEEEERQRGNFPDRFSGHQFPNYSSELNVNALLLGDSALYLCASRGAGDETQYFGPGTRLLVL.

The chain recombines TRBV19 with TRBJ2-6; D remains unclear. V lost 5 bases to trimming and J lost 13 bases, with 12 bases between them. Germline lookup yields CDR1 LNHDA and CDR2 SQIVND (reference sequence). This CDR3 is 12 amino acids long. The CDR3 protein is CASSFRAEVLTF. CDR3 DNA: TGTGCCAGTAGTTTCCGGGCAGAAGTCCTGACTTTC.

V and J are TRBV5-1 and TRBJ1-2; D remains ambiguous. The V gene's germline CDR1 is SGHRS and CDR2 YFSETQ. The CDR3 loop spans 13 amino acids. Trimming removed 4 bases at V and 4 bases at J, with 11 bases between. The CDR3 sequence: CASSPDTRYGYTF. CDR3 sequence (DNA): TGCGCCAGCAGCCCCGACACCCGCTATGGCTACACCTTC. Together with reference TRBV5-1 and TRBJ1-2, the CDR3 gives the full variable domain: KAGVTQTPRYLIKTRGQQVTLSCSPISGHRSVSWYQQTPGQGLQFLFEYFSETQRNKGNFPGRFSGRQFSNSRSEMNVSTLELGDSALYLCASSPDTRYGYTFGSGTRLTVV.

The V call is TRBV19, the J call TRBJ2-2; D possibly corresponds to TRBD2 (5 bases). Per the germline V gene, CDR1 is LNHDA and CDR2 is SQIVND (reference sequence). Trimming removed 5 bases at V and 2 bases at J, with 12 bases between. This CDR3 comprises 15 residues. Here the CDR3 reads CASSPRRDNTGELFF. CDR3 in DNA: TGTGCCAGTAGTCCACGCCGGGATAACACCGGGGAGCTGTTTTTT.

The sample holds a few counts of this clone. The V gene is TRBV11-2, the J gene TRBJ2-3; no clear D gene. The germline V and J ends were trimmed by 4 bases and 1 base, with 15 bases remaining between them. Germline loops: CDR1 SGHAT, CDR2 FQNNGV. The CDR3 runs to 16 residues. CDR3 nucleotides: TGTGCCAGCAGCTCACCCCTGGACGGTCGCACAGATACGCAGTATTTT. This encodes CASSSPLDGRTDTQYF.

The V gene is TRBV4-1, the J gene TRBJ1-1; TRBD1 matches at 8 bases. The CDR3 runs to 16 residues. CDR1 and CDR2 (germline): MGHRA, YSYEKL. V was clipped by 0 bases and J by 3 bases; unmatched bases: 6. In DNA form, the CDR3 reads TGCGCCAGCAGCCAAGAGCAGGGGGCGTGGGACACTGAAGCTTTCTTT. It yields the protein CASSQEQGAWDTEAFF.

This sequence joins TRBV29-1 and TRBJ1-1; D remains ambiguous. The CDR3 totals 15 residues. In germline, CDR1 is SQVTM, CDR2 ANQGSEA. V lost 4 bases and J lost 0, with 15 bases in between. The CDR3 DNA sequence: TGCAGCGTTGCTCGGGTGGGCCCAATGAACACTGAAGCTTTCTTT. Encoded protein: CSVARVGPMNTEAFF.

This clone was counted a single time. The genes are TRBV7-8 and TRBJ2-1; TRBD2 aligns across 14 bases. Trimming removed 5 bases from V and 2 bases from J; junction bases left unmatched: 5. This CDR3 spans 17 amino acids. The germline V gene has CDR1 SGHVS and CDR2 FQNEAQ. As DNA, the CDR3 is TGTGCCAGCAGCCCTCAGACTAGCGGGAGGGCCTACAATGAGCAGTTCTTC. This translates into CASSPQTSGRAYNEQFF.

The chain is built from TRBV5-1 and TRBJ1-1; no definite D call. The V and J ends lost 8 bases and 1 base respectively, with 15 bases between them. In germline, CDR1 is SGHRS, CDR2 YFSETQ. CDR3 length: 14 residues. The CDR3 loop reads CASSRLSGNTEAFF. In DNA, the CDR3 is TGCGCCAGTAGCAGGCTTAGTGGGAACACTGAAGCTTTCTTT.

V usage is TRBV11-3 and J usage is TRBJ2-7; D is ambiguous. CDR1 is SGHNT, CDR2 YENEEA, per germline. CDR3 length equals 14 residues. Trimming took 3 bases from V and 2 from J, leaving 11 bases between them. The CDR3 loop is CASSLVGSTYEQYF. In DNA form, the CDR3 reads TGTGCCAGCAGCTTGGTTGGCTCGACCTACGAGCAGTACTTC.

The rearrangement joins TRBV10-3 to TRBJ2-1; D may be TRBD2 (5 bases). The V gene's germline CDR1 is ENHRY and CDR2 SYGVKD. The CDR3 sequence is 12 residues long. Deletions cut 2 bases from V and 8 bases from J, with 7 bases between. The chain's CDR3 is CAISEGRDEQFF. The CDR3 DNA follows: TGTGCCATCAGTGAGGGGCGGGATGAGCAGTTCTTC.

The chain combines TRBV5-5 with TRBJ2-1; 12 bases fit TRBD2. Germline lookup yields CDR1 SGHKS and CDR2 YYEKEE (reference sequence). Trimming removed 4 bases from V and 6 bases from J; junction bases left unmatched: 5. The CDR3 has 15 residues. The CDR3 region has the DNA TGTGCCAGCAGCCTGCGGACTAGCGGGACCAATGAGCAGTTCTTC. Translation: CASSLRTSGTNEQFF.

This clone was observed once. The genes are TRBV12-2 and TRBJ1-4. TRBV12-2 is a documented pseudogene. The CDR3 contains 16 residues. The CDR3 nucleotides read TGTGCAAGTCGCTTACCGGACGGATGCTGTGGGGGAAAACTGTTTTTT. Translation gives CASRLPDGCCGGKLFF.

The rearrangement links TRBV30 to TRBJ2-7; TRBD1 agrees at 7 bases. Germline CDR1 and CDR2: GTSNPN and SVGIG (reference sequence). V lost 4 bases, J lost 0 bases, and 6 bases stayed unmatched. This CDR3 spans 14 amino acids. DNA for the CDR3: TGTGCCTGGATGGGCAGGGACAGCTCCTACGAGCAGTACTTC. Its translation: CAWMGRDSSYEQYF. Based on the CDR3 plus reference TRBV30 and TRBJ2-7, the full variable domain is SQTIHQWPATLVQPVGSPLSLECTVEGTSNPNLYWYRQAAGRGLQLLFYSVGIGQISSEVPQNLSASRPQDRQFILSSKKLLLSDSGFYLCAWMGRDSSYEQYFGPGTRLTVT.